The 24 T cell receptor beta chains listed next were all sequenced from one sample in a study of identical twins. A single record per CDR3 protein comes from TCRdb applying MiXCR to the 5' RACE reads. The sample yields roughly 630,000 distinct CDR3 sequences, just over 7% seen once. The same sample was also studied in work on yellow fever vaccine responses in identical twins.

The sample consisted of PBMCs. These receptor sequences come from a woman younger than 30 in good health.

The rearrangement joins TRBV12-3 or TRBV12-4 to TRBJ2-3, with D possibly being TRBD2 (6 bases). This CDR3 is 17 amino acids long. Trimming stripped 1 base from V and 2 bases from J, with 16 bases between. The CDR3 sequence: CASSLENLANFTDTQYF. CDR3 coding DNA: TGTGCCAGCAGTTTAGAGAATCTAGCGAACTTCACAGATACGCAGTATTTT.

The sample holds a few counts of this clonotype. This chain joins TRBV28 and TRBJ2-7; D is perhaps TRBD1 or TRBD2 (5 bases each). CDR1 and CDR2 (germline): MDHEN, SYDVKM. The V end lost 5 bases, the J end lost 6 bases, and 23 bases lay between the germline ends. The CDR3 runs to 16 residues. CDR3 sequence (DNA): TGTGCCAGCAGTAAGGGGACGGCCCGATATTCTGGCGAGCAGTACGTC. Translated: CASSKGTARYSGEQYV.

This clonotype was counted ten times or more. The rearrangement joins TRBV12-3 or TRBV12-4 to TRBJ2-5; D might be TRBD1 (5 bases). Trimming removed 5 bases at V and 5 bases at J, with 33 bases between. CDR3 length: 20 residues. The CDR3 here is CASSPPEWGGNSRRWETQYF. The CDR3 nucleotides are TGTGCCAGCAGTCCCCCGGAGTGGGGCGGTAATTCGCGGCGTTGGGAGACCCAGTACTTC.

This clonotype was detected only a few times. The CDR3 nucleotides are TGCGCCAGCAGCGCGGGACAGGGAACCTCCTACGAGCAGTACGTC. Translating it yields CASSAGQGTSYEQYV. The rearrangement uses TRBV5-1 and TRBJ2-7; 9 nucleotides line up with TRBD1. CDR3 length: 15 amino acids. Germline loops: CDR1 SGHRS, CDR2 YFSETQ. V was pared by 4 bases and J by 0 bases, with 5 bases of the junction left unmatched.

This clonotype appeared a few times. The chain employs TRBV7-9 and TRBJ2-7; 9 bases are shared with TRBD1. V lost 4 bases, J lost 2 bases, and 3 bases stayed unmatched. The germline V gene has CDR1 SEHNR and CDR2 FQNEAQ (reference sequence). CDR3 length: 14 residues. The CDR3 spells CASSSTGGTYEQYF. The CDR3 DNA sequence: TGTGCCAGCAGCTCGACAGGGGGAACCTACGAGCAGTACTTC.

V is TRBV20-1 and J is TRBJ2-7; perhaps TRBD2 as D (6 bases). V was pared by 0 bases and J by 7 bases, with 25 bases between. Germline lookup yields CDR1 DFQATT and CDR2 SNEGSKA (reference sequence). CDR3 length equals 17 residues. Here the CDR3 reads CSARDPDGGPPTKEQYF. The CDR3 DNA follows: TGCAGTGCTAGAGATCCGGACGGAGGGCCTCCAACCAAGGAGCAGTACTTC.

This clonotype was observed a few times. The chain uses TRBV20-1 and TRBJ1-2; possibly TRBD1 for D (5 bases). Germline CDR1 reads DFQATT; CDR2 reads SNEGSKA (reference sequence). This CDR3 region has 15 residues. The germline V and J ends were trimmed by 5 bases and 0 bases, with 16 bases remaining between them. CDR3 protein: CSAPPGFSANYGYTF. The DNA of the CDR3 is TGCAGTGCTCCCCCAGGGTTCTCGGCTAACTATGGCTACACCTTC.

This clonotype has more than one count but fewer than ten. This chain connects TRBV10-1 to TRBJ2-3, with TRBD2 matching over 7 bases. V trimming: 1 base; J trimming: 4 bases; junction bases outside the gene matches: 11. Germline V lookup: CDR1 WNHNN, CDR2 SYGVQD (reference sequence). The CDR3 length is 17 residues. CDR3: CASSEYRTRLPSDTQYF. CDR3 DNA sequence: TGCGCCAGCAGTGAGTATAGGACTAGGTTGCCATCAGATACGCAGTATTTT.

This clonotype was observed many times. The V and J genes are TRBV7-8 and TRBJ1-2; D is unclear. Germline CDR1 is SGHVS and CDR2 is FQNEAQ. V lost 1 base and J 8 bases, leaving 11 bases between the germline ends. The CDR3 is 13 residues long. In DNA form, the CDR3 reads TGTGCCAGCAGCTTAGAATTTAGTGGGGGCTACACCTTC. It translates to CASSLEFSGGYTF.

This clonotype was seen a few times. V and J are TRBV7-2 and TRBJ2-5; TRBD2 is a possible D gene (5 bases). The CDR3 contains 14 residues. The ends were cut back, 1 base at V and 4 bases at J, with 10 bases in the middle. Germline CDR1 and CDR2: SGHTA and FQGNSA. The CDR3 sequence is CASSLGPGVETQYF. The CDR3 DNA reads as TGTGCCAGCAGCTTAGGACCCGGGGTAGAGACCCAGTACTTC.

This chain uses TRBV5-1 with TRBJ1-2; D is perhaps TRBD1 (6 bases). Per the germline V gene, CDR1 is SGHRS and CDR2 is YFSETQ. CDR3 length: 15 residues. Trimming cost V 0 bases and J 2 bases, with 11 bases left between them. Here the CDR3 reads CASSLAVGGNYGYTF. CDR3 bases: TGCGCCAGCAGCTTGGCCGTAGGGGGAAACTATGGCTACACCTTC.

This clonotype was recorded at least ten times. The rearrangement uses TRBV12-5 and TRBJ2-7, with 8 nucleotides matching TRBD1. Unmatched junction bases numbered 15, after V lost 4 bases and J lost 7 bases. In germline, CDR1 is LGHNT, CDR2 FRNRAP. CDR3 size: 16 residues. The CDR3 nucleotides read TGTGCTAGTGGTTCTGGGTGGACAGGGAGTACGGAAGAGCAGTACTTC. This encodes CASGSGWTGSTEEQYF.

As to this clonotype: A much larger clone differs from this one at a single base, so this may be a read error. The chain joins TRBV7-9 to TRBJ2-7; no clear D gene. V lost 3 bases and J 3 bases, leaving 15 bases between the germline ends. In germline, CDR1 is SEHNR, CDR2 FQNEAQ (reference sequence). This CDR3 is built from 15 residues. The CDR3 is CASSLVNERNYEQYF. The CDR3 DNA reads as TGTGCCAGCAGCTTGGTCAACGAAAGGAACTACGAGCAGTACTTC.

This chain connects TRBV2 to TRBJ1-1, with D uncertain. The CDR3 sequence is 13 residues long. Germline loops: CDR1 SNHLY, CDR2 FYNNEI. V was shortened by 10 bases and J by 1 base, with 13 bases between the two germline ends. In DNA form, the CDR3 reads TGTGCCAACTCAATAACAGAGAACACTGAAGCTTTCTTT. Residues: CANSITENTEAFF.

This clonotype was detected only a few times. The rearrangement links TRBV6-2 or TRBV6-3 to TRBJ2-2; D is perhaps TRBD1 (5 bases). The CDR3 is 17 residues long. Between the trimmed V and J ends, which lost 5 bases and 2 bases, there was a span of 18 bases. CDR1 and CDR2 (germline): MNHEY, SVGEGT. The CDR3 reads CASSQSRTGFNTGELFF. CDR3 bases: TGTGCCAGCAGTCAGTCCCGAACAGGATTTAACACCGGGGAGCTGTTTTTT.

This clonotype came up many times. V is TRBV5-6 and J is TRBJ2-7; 7 bases align to TRBD1. Germline V gives CDR1 SGHDT, CDR2 YYEEEE. The CDR3 has 13 residues. With 2 bases clipped from V and 5 bases from J, the junction kept 4 bases outside the gene matches. The CDR3 DNA reads TGTGCCAGCAGCTTATTACAGGGGAACGAGCAGTACGTC. Its translation: CASSLLQGNEQYV.

This clonotype was observed a handful of times. This rearrangement joins TRBV5-4 to TRBJ2-1, with unresolved D. The length of the CDR3 is 13 residues. V dropped 4 bases and J dropped 11 bases, with 16 bases sitting between them. Germline V gene sequence: CDR1 SGHNT, CDR2 YYREEE (reference sequence). The CDR3 nucleotides are TGTGCCAGCAGCCCTCTCGGGCCCGATCAGCAGTTCTTC. It is translated as CASSPLGPDQQFF.

Only a few counts were recorded for this clonotype. The V call is TRBV20-1, the J call TRBJ1-1, with no clear D. Looked up from germline, CDR1 is DFQATT and CDR2 is SNEGSKA (reference sequence). CDR3 length: 12 residues. The V end was cut by 1 base, the J end by 1 base, with 4 bases between. The chain's CDR3 is CSARVSNTEAFF. CDR3 DNA: TGCAGTGCTAGAGTTTCGAACACTGAAGCTTTCTTT.

This chain connects TRBV12-3 or TRBV12-4 to TRBJ1-2; D possibly corresponds to TRBD1 (5 bases). The CDR3 is made up of 14 amino acids. Trimming stripped 3 bases from V and 4 bases from J, with 12 bases between. CDR3 region: CASSFSQGPYGYTF. The CDR3 region has the DNA TGTGCCAGCAGTTTTAGCCAGGGCCCCTATGGCTACACCTTC.

This clonotype was detected ten times or more. The chain employs TRBV29-1 and TRBJ2-1, with D perhaps given as TRBD1 or TRBD2 (5 bases each). V lost 3 bases to trimming and J lost 5 bases, with 8 bases between them. Germline CDR1 and CDR2: SQVTM and ANQGSEA. The CDR3 is 12 amino acids. Written as DNA, the CDR3 is TGCAGCGTTGACCGAGGGGACAATGAGCAGTTCTTC. This translates into CSVDRGDNEQFF.

The CDR3 DNA reads as TGCGCCAGCAGCTGGGATGCCAGAGATCGCTACGAGCAGTACTTC. As protein: CASSWDARDRYEQYF. The chain uses TRBV5-1 and TRBJ2-7; D is undetermined. V was clipped by 3 bases and J by 3 bases, with 16 bases between them. Germline lookup yields CDR1 SGHRS and CDR2 YFSETQ. The CDR3 consists of 15 residues.

The V call is TRBV4-1, the J call TRBJ2-7, with D unresolved. Germline-derived CDR1 and CDR2 are MGHRA and YSYEKL. The CDR3 has 14 amino acids. V dropped 4 bases and J dropped 1 base, with 11 bases sitting between them. In DNA, the CDR3 is TGCGCCAGCAGCCTCGCTTATGGGTCCTACGAGCAGTACGTC. Protein sequence: CASSLAYGSYEQYV.

Ten or more counts support this clonotype. The V gene is TRBV6-2 or TRBV6-3, the J gene TRBJ2-1, with TRBD1 identical over 9 bases. Germline V gene sequence: CDR1 MNHEY, CDR2 SVGEGT. CDR3 size: 14 residues. V was pared by 5 bases and J by 8 bases, with 7 bases of the junction left unmatched. The CDR3 is CASSPGQGSYEQFF. DNA of the CDR3: TGTGCCAGCAGTCCGGGACAGGGTTCGTATGAGCAGTTCTTC.

This clonotype has at least ten counts. This chain uses TRBV24-1 with TRBJ2-1, with D possibly being TRBD2 (6 bases). CDR3 length: 15 amino acids. Trimming took off 4 bases at V and 0 bases at J, with 9 bases between the two ends. Germline V lookup: CDR1 KGHDR, CDR2 SFDVKD. CDR3 sequence reads: CATSEPGASYNEQFF. The CDR3 DNA is TGTGCCACCAGTGAGCCGGGAGCCTCCTACAATGAGCAGTTCTTC.